Following are 24 T cell receptor beta chains from one sample sequenced in a study of blood T cell repertoires in COVID-19. The assay was immunoSEQ multiplex PCR, and TCRdb's table has in-frame clones only and misses some. The sample includes roughly 49,000 clones, around four fifths of them seen just once. The specimen sequenced was peripheral blood. The receptors shown here come from a human donor in a cohort sampled during active COVID-19.

The chain couples TRBV5-1 to TRBJ2-5, with D hard to call. The germline V gene has CDR1 SGHRS and CDR2 YFSETQ. Trimming left V 7 bases short and J 3 bases short, with 19 bases between. The CDR3 is 15 residues long. CDR3: CASGPQSSREETQYF. CDR3 sequence (DNA): TGCGCCAGCGGTCCGCAGTCGAGTCGGGAAGAGACCCAGTACTTC.

This clone was recorded only once. The J gene is TRBJ2-3, the V gene TRBV7-8; 11 bases line up with TRBD2. Germline CDR1 reads SGHVS; CDR2 reads FQNEAQ. The CDR3 consists of 15 residues. V shed 6 bases, J shed 5 bases, and the junction held 7 bases outside the gene matches. CDR3: CASSISGGAVDTQYF. In DNA form, the CDR3 reads TGTGCCAGCAGTATTAGCGGGGGGGCCGTAGATACGCAGTATTTT.

V gene TRBV27 combines with J gene TRBJ1-2; 9 bases are a match to TRBD1. V was pared by 2 bases and J by 8 bases, with 6 bases of the junction left unmatched. The CDR3 spans 14 residues. Germline V gene data show CDR1 as MNHEY and CDR2 as SMNVEV (reference sequence). The CDR3 DNA reads as TGTGCCAGCAGTTTAACAGGGGGCGCCGGGGGCTACACCTTC. Protein product: CASSLTGGAGGYTF.

This clone has just one count. The rearrangement uses TRBV30 and TRBJ1-2, with D uncertain. Germline CDR1 reads GTSNPN; CDR2 reads SVGIG (reference sequence). There are 10 residues in the CDR3. Trimming removed 5 bases at V and 6 bases at J, with 7 bases between. The CDR3 nucleotides read TGTGCCTGGGGGCTAAATGGCTACACCTTC. This codes for CAWGLNGYTF. Full variable domain (remainder filled in from reference TRBV30 and TRBJ1-2): SQTIHQWPATLVQPVGSPLSLECTVEGTSNPNLYWYRQAAGRGLQLLFYSVGIGQISSEVPQNLSASRPQDRQFILSSKKLLLSDSGFYLCAWGLNGYTFGSGTRLTVV.

The chain combines TRBV6-2 or TRBV6-3 with TRBJ2-1, with TRBD1 as a possible D gene (5 bases). Germline assignment: CDR1 MNHEY and CDR2 SVGEGT. The CDR3 has 13 residues. Deletions cut 4 bases from V and 4 bases from J, with 8 bases between. As DNA, the CDR3 is TGTGCCAGCAGTTTAGGGGTTTACAATGAGCAGTTCTTC. Its translation is CASSLGVYNEQFF.

V is TRBV5-8 and J is TRBJ2-3, with D possibly matching TRBD2 (6 bases). The CDR3 has 16 residues. Germline CDR1 SGHTS, CDR2 YDEGEE. With 0 bases removed from V and 3 bases from J, the gap between germline ends came to 14 bases. The CDR3 region is CASSLGGEFPTDTQYF. The CDR3 nucleotides are TGTGCCAGCAGCTTGGGGGGGGAATTTCCAACAGATACGCAGTATTTT.

The chain uses TRBV19 and TRBJ2-7; unclear D gene. CDR1 and CDR2 from the germline V gene are LNHDA and SQIVND (reference sequence). The CDR3 loop spans 14 amino acids. Trimming took 6 bases from V and 2 from J, leaving 14 bases between them. The CDR3 here is CASRSVGSTYEQYF. CDR3 in DNA: TGTGCCAGTAGGTCCGTGGGCAGCACCTACGAGCAGTACTTC.

A word on this clone: An end of the junction does not agree with germline; a read error may underlie this. The chain links TRBV3-1 (or the pseudogene TRBV3-2) to TRBJ2-7, with D perhaps TRBD2 (7 bases). CDR1 LGHDT and CDR2 YNNKEL come from the germline V gene (reference sequence). This CDR3 region has 12 residues. CDR3 loop: CASSQAGGGANF. The CDR3 region has the DNA TGTGCCAGCAGCCAGGCGGGCGGGGGCGCCAACTTC.

The chain combines TRBV6-2 or TRBV6-3 with TRBJ2-2; D is undetermined. Per germline, CDR1 MNHEY and CDR2 SVGEGT. This CDR3 has 15 amino acids. V lost 1 base, J lost 3 bases, and 9 bases lay in between. The DNA of the CDR3 is TGTGCCAGCAGTTACTGGCGGCTTGACACCGGGGAGCTGTTTTTT. Its translation is CASSYWRLDTGELFF.

J is TRBJ1-6 and V is TRBV5-4; 7 bases fit TRBD1. The CDR3 is 16 amino acids. V shed 0 bases, J shed 0 bases, and the junction held 0 bases outside the gene matches. The germline CDR1 and CDR2 sequences are SGHNT and YYREEE (reference sequence). The CDR3 DNA sequence: TGTGCCAGCAGCTTGGCAGGGGGCTCCTATAATTCACCCCTCCACTTT. It specifies CASSLAGGSYNSPLHF.

The rearrangement links TRBV19 to TRBJ2-5, with 15 bases identical to TRBD2. CDR1 and CDR2 from the germline V gene are LNHDA and SQIVND (reference sequence). This CDR3 contains 17 residues. J lost 5 bases, V lost 5 bases, and 9 bases had no gene match. The DNA of the CDR3 is TGTGCCAGTAGTGGCCCGGGACTAGCGGGGGGCGTGGAGACCCAGTACTTC. Residues: CASSGPGLAGGVETQYF.

V usage is TRBV5-8 and J usage is TRBJ2-2; D remains ambiguous. Looked up from germline, CDR1 is SGHTS and CDR2 is YDEGEE. The CDR3 extends over 14 amino acids. V was trimmed by 0 bases and J by 3 bases, leaving 6 bases between them. CDR3 nucleotide sequence: TGTGCCAGCAGCTTGGTAGTTTACACCGGGGAGCTGTTTTTT. Protein: CASSLVVYTGELFF.

The V call is TRBV6-6, the J call TRBJ1-1; 8 nucleotides agree with TRBD1. Germline V gives CDR1 MNHNY, CDR2 SVGAGI (reference sequence). V was pared by 5 bases and J by 1 base, with 12 bases of the junction left unmatched. The CDR3 spans 17 residues. The chain's CDR3 is CASSRRTGRRTNTEAFF. The CDR3 nucleotides read TGTGCCAGCAGTCGACGGACAGGGAGGAGGACGAACACTGAAGCTTTCTTT.

In its sample, this clone was seen once. V usage is TRBV19 and J usage is TRBJ2-6, with 8 nucleotides matching TRBD1. Germline assignment: CDR1 LNHDA and CDR2 SQIVND (reference sequence). CDR3 size: 19 residues. V lost 3 bases to trimming and J lost 3 bases; unmatched junction nucleotides: 13. The CDR3 nucleotides read TGTGCCAGTAGTATGCCCAGACAGGGGTCGGTCTTTGGGGCCAACGTCCTGACTTTC. Translated: CASSMPRQGSVFGANVLTF.

The genes are TRBV2 and TRBJ1-5; possible D gene TRBD1, 6 bases. The CDR3 contains 15 residues. V lost 6 bases and J lost 3, with 15 bases in between. Germline loops: CDR1 SNHLY, CDR2 FYNNEI. The CDR3 DNA is TGTGCCAGCAGGCTCGGGACAACTCACAATCAGCCCCAGCATTTT. This codes for CASRLGTTHNQPQHF.

The V call is TRBV11-2, the J call TRBJ1-3, with D possibly being TRBD1 (5 bases). Germline V gene sequence: CDR1 SGHAT, CDR2 FQNNGV. Trimming left V 2 bases short and J 7 bases short, with 15 bases between. CDR3 length: 15 amino acids. The chain's CDR3 is CASSLPWDQGNTIYF. In DNA, the CDR3 is TGTGCCAGCAGCTTACCTTGGGATCAGGGTAACACCATATATTTT.

V usage is TRBV3-1 (or the pseudogene TRBV3-2) and J usage is TRBJ2-7; TRBD1 matches 9 bases. CDR3 length: 15 residues. Losses at the gene ends were 5 bases for V and 2 bases for J; bases not matched to a gene: 7. CDR1 is LGHDT, CDR2 YNNKEL, per germline (reference sequence). CDR3 DNA: TGTGCCAGCAGCACAACGGACAGGGGAACCTACGAGCAGTACTTC. This sequence encodes CASSTTDRGTYEQYF.

This chain joins TRBV7-2 and TRBJ1-5; TRBD1 aligns across 7 bases. The CDR3 consists of 15 residues. Per germline, CDR1 SGHTA and CDR2 FQGNSA. J was trimmed by 4 bases and V by 5 bases; bases with no gene match: 8. The CDR3 sequence is CASSTYGQENQPQHF. The CDR3 bases are TGTGCCAGCAGCACCTACGGACAGGAAAATCAGCCCCAGCATTTT.

The chain uses TRBV7-9 and TRBJ1-5, with a possible D match to TRBD1 (6 bases). V was pared by 5 bases and J by 1 base, with 15 bases between. Looked up from germline, CDR1 is SEHNR and CDR2 is FQNEAQ (reference sequence). This CDR3 spans 16 amino acids. The CDR3 is CASSLEGGVSNQPQHF. In nucleotides, the CDR3 is TGTGCCAGCAGCCTAGAAGGGGGAGTCAGCAATCAGCCCCAGCATTTT.

The chain links TRBV19 to TRBJ1-2; tentative D call: TRBD1 (6 bases). CDR3 length: 17 amino acids. Trimming stripped 5 bases from V and 4 bases from J, with 23 bases between. Per the germline V gene, CDR1 is LNHDA and CDR2 is SQIVND (reference sequence). CDR3 protein: CASSLNGDIPSLYGYTF. The CDR3, as DNA: TGTGCCAGTAGTCTTAACGGGGACATCCCGAGTCTCTATGGCTACACCTTC.

The genes are TRBV30 and TRBJ1-2; D may be TRBD1 (5 bases). The ends were cut back, 1 base at V and 6 bases at J, with 18 bases in the middle. The CDR3 sequence is 15 residues long. CDR1 is GTSNPN and CDR2 is SVGIG in the germline V gene (reference sequence). The CDR3 reads CAWSGDFGTFDGYTF. The CDR3, as DNA: TGTGCCTGGAGTGGGGACTTCGGGACGTTTGATGGCTACACCTTC.

The chain employs TRBV5-1 and TRBJ1-6; 7 bases agree with TRBD1. This CDR3 spans 14 amino acids. The germline V gene has CDR1 SGHRS and CDR2 YFSETQ. Trimming took 4 bases from V and 4 from J; bases not matched to a gene: 2. The CDR3 reads CASSVGQYNSPLHF. The CDR3 nucleotides read TGCGCCAGCAGCGTGGGACAGTATAATTCACCCCTCCACTTT.

CDR3 amino acids: CAVRGKQGARQYF. The CDR3 nucleotides read TGTGCCGTCCGGGGAAAACAGGGGGCGCGGCAGTACTTC. The rearrangement uses TRBV6-5 and TRBJ2-7, with 9 bases identical to TRBD1. Germline lookup yields CDR1 MNHEY and CDR2 SVGAGI. The CDR3 runs 13 residues. Germline trimming cut 11 bases from V and 9 bases from J; bases unmatched to any gene: 14.

The chain couples TRBV27 to TRBJ1-2; weak D call: TRBD1 (5 bases). Germline CDR1 reads MNHEY; CDR2 reads SMNVEV (reference sequence). The length of the CDR3 is 14 residues. Trimming took 7 bases from V and 5 from J, leaving 17 bases between them. The CDR3 sequence: CASTSSSGGYGYTF. DNA of the CDR3: TGTGCCAGCACCTCCTCCTCCGGGGGGTATGGCTACACCTTC.